One and the same sample provided the 18 T cell receptor beta chains below, sequenced in a study of CD8+ T cells in alopecia areata. Extracted RNA was reverse transcribed into cDNA, the sequencing template. Measured with immunoSEQ multiplex PCR; TCRdb has only the in-frame clones, and not every one. Singletons are absent from the sample, which has about 270,000 clones. After pooling, cutaneous lymph node cells were sorted with CD4, CD8alpha, NKG2D, NKG2ACE and other markers. Sample: CD4+ T cells sorted from a lymph node. These receptors all come from a C3H/HeJ mouse with alopecia areata. These mice share the MHC haplotype H2-k.

This clone was picked up a small number of times. Genes and germline come from the mouse. The missing CDR3 end, 4 residues past where the read stops, is filled in from the germline J gene. Other DNA sequences from this sample encode an identical CDR3 as well. V usage is TRBV13-3 and J usage is TRBJ2-2; D possibly corresponds to TRBD2 (5 bases). Trimming removed 2 bases at V and 0 bases at J, with 8 bases between. This CDR3 comprises 15 residues. Germline-derived CDR1 and CDR2 are NNHDY and SYVADS. CDR3 sequence reads: CASSERGANTGQLYF. The sequenced CDR3 bases are TGTGCCAGCAGTGAACGTGGGGCAAACACCGGG.

This clone was observed a handful of times. Gene names are mouse gene names. The missing CDR3 end, 4 residues past where the read stops, is filled in from the germline J gene. The identical CDR3 is also encoded by other nucleotide sequences in the sample. This rearrangement joins TRBV13-1 to TRBJ2-7; D is perhaps TRBD1 (5 bases). This CDR3 has 12 residues. Germline V gene sequence: CDR1 NSHNY, CDR2 SYGAGN. The CDR3 spells CASSPDRYEQYF. CDR3 DNA (partial): TGTGCCAGCAGTCCCGACAGATAT.

Regarding this clone: Gene names and germline match the mouse. Read data end 4 residues before the CDR3 end; the end is taken from the germline J gene. The chain recombines TRBV1 with TRBJ2-1; D gene unclear. Trimming cost V 2 bases and J 1 base, with 6 bases left between them. From germline, CDR1 is NSQYPW and CDR2 LRSPGD (reference sequence). The CDR3 has 14 amino acids. CDR3 sequence reads: CTCSASSNYAEQFF. The CDR3 DNA, read in part, is TGCACCTGCAGTGCAAGCAGCAACTATGCT.

About this clone itself: The germline and genes are mouse ones. From the germline J gene comes the end of the CDR3, since the read stops 4 residues before it. Other DNA sequences of this sample code for an identical CDR3. The chain uses TRBV13-2 and TRBJ1-2; 9 bases align to TRBD1. This CDR3 is built from 13 residues. V trimming: 5 bases; J trimming: 2 bases; junction bases outside the gene matches: 1. Looked up from germline, CDR1 is NNHNN and CDR2 is SYGAGS (reference sequence). CDR3 sequence reads: CASGGQGNSDYTF. Partial CDR3 DNA: TGTGCCAGCGGAGGACAGGGGAACTCC.

This clone came up a few times. The gene names given are mouse names. The read terminates 4 residues before the CDR3 end, so the remaining end is supplied by the germline J gene. This chain connects TRBV13-1 to TRBJ2-2, with D possibly TRBD1 on 5 matching bases. The V end was cut by 2 bases, the J end by 3 bases, with 11 bases between. Germline V gene lookup returns CDR1 NSHNY and CDR2 SYGAGN. This CDR3 comprises 15 residues. The CDR3 bases that were read are TGTGCCAGCAGTGAAGCCAGGGAGGACACCGGG. Translated, it gives CASSEAREDTG. The CDR3 reads in full as CASSEAREDTGQLYF.

This clone was counted a few times. Gene names follow the mouse nomenclature. The CDR3 end falls 4 residues outside the read, so it is completed with the germline J gene. The chain couples TRBV13-2 to TRBJ2-2; 9 bases align to TRBD1. This CDR3 contains 16 residues. Germline V CDR1 and CDR2: NNHNN, SYGAGS (reference sequence). Unmatched junction bases numbered 6, after V lost 6 bases and J lost 0 bases. Here the CDR3 reads CASVHRDRANTGQLYF. Incomplete CDR3 DNA: TGTGCCAGCGTCCACCGGGACAGGGCAAACACCGGG.

Comments on this clone: Genes and germline come from the mouse. The chain's CDR3 is CASSDAGTANYNSPLYF. Partial CDR3 DNA: TGTGCCAGCAGTGATGCTGGGACAGCAAACTATAATTCGCCC. V and J are TRBV13-3 and TRBJ1-6; 7 positions match TRBD1. Read data end 3 residues before the CDR3 end; the end is taken from the germline J gene. TRBJ1-6 is reported as an ORF; its role is uncertain. The CDR3 spans 17 residues. The V and J ends lost 0 bases and 3 bases, in that order; junction bases with no gene match: 6. The germline V gene encodes CDR1 NNHDY and CDR2 SYVADS.

This clone appeared a few times. The gene names given are mouse names. The read ends 4 residues early relative to the CDR3; the germline J gene fills the gap. The J gene is TRBJ2-2, the V gene TRBV13-3, with D possibly TRBD1 on 5 matching bases. Trimming removed 1 base from V and 1 base from J, with 8 bases in between. In germline, CDR1 is NNHDY, CDR2 SYVADS. This CDR3 spans 15 amino acids. The CDR3 DNA, read in part, is TGTGCCAGCAGTGATACAGGCAAAAACACCGGG. Amino acids: CASSDTGKNTG. The complete CDR3 sequence is CASSDTGKNTGQLYF.

Note on this clone: The gene symbols are mouse symbols. The CDR3 DNA, read in part, is TGTGCCAGCAGTACAGGTAAC. Translation: CASSTGN. The whole CDR3 is CASSTGNTLYF. The gene calls are TRBV19 and TRBJ2-4; D unclear. The read stops 4 residues short of the end of the CDR3; the missing end is completed from the germline J gene. The length of the CDR3 is 11 residues. CDR1 is FNHDT and CDR2 is SITEND in the germline V gene (reference sequence).

This clone has a handful of counts. The germline and genes are mouse ones. The read is 4 residues too short to cover the CDR3 end, so that end is filled in from the germline J gene. The chain employs TRBV1 and TRBJ2-3; D is possibly TRBD2 (6 bases). The germline gives CDR1 NSQYPW, CDR2 LRSPGD (reference sequence). The CDR3 has 13 residues. Trimming shortened V by 8 bases and J by 1 base, and 10 bases separated the two germline ends. The part of the CDR3 DNA that was read is TGCACCTGCGGGGGGAGGGGTGCAGAA. Protein product: CTCGGRGAE. The full CDR3 protein is CTCGGRGAETLYF.

Turning to this clone: Gene labels here are mouse ones. CDR3 DNA (partial): TGTGCCAGCAGCTGGGGCGGTGCAGAA. This encodes CASSWGGAE. The full CDR3 is CASSWGGAETLYF. The chain combines TRBV13-3 with TRBJ2-3; D may be TRBD2 (6 bases). The CDR3 goes on 4 residues after the read ends, and that part is filled in from the germline J gene. The CDR3 extends over 13 amino acids. The germline V and J ends were trimmed by 5 bases and 1 base, with 8 bases remaining between them. Germline V gene data show CDR1 as NNHDY and CDR2 as SYVADS.

This clone was seen only a few times. Genes and germline come from the mouse. The read is 4 residues too short to cover the CDR3 end, so that end is filled in from the germline J gene. The rearrangement uses TRBV19 and TRBJ1-2; 10 bases agree with TRBD1. Germline lookup yields CDR1 FNHDT and CDR2 SITEND (reference sequence). The junction had 4 bases not matched to a gene; V was cut back by 4 bases and J by 4 bases. This CDR3 region has 14 residues. The DNA read from the CDR3 is TGTGCCAGCAGTCCGGGACAGGGGTTCTCC. This codes for CASSPGQGFS. The whole CDR3 reads CASSPGQGFSDYTF.

This clone was detected only a few times. Genes and germline come from the mouse. The read ends 4 residues before the CDR3 terminus; that terminus is restored from the germline J gene. The chain couples TRBV17 to TRBJ2-7; D possibly corresponds to TRBD1 (5 bases). The V and J ends lost 2 bases and 0 bases respectively, with 8 bases between them. This CDR3 spans 14 amino acids. Germline CDR1 and CDR2: MNHDT and YYDKIL. The CDR3 reads CASSRRQPSYEQYF. The DNA read from the CDR3 is TGTGCTAGCAGTAGAAGACAGCCCTCCTAT.

With regard to this clone: Mouse names are used for the genes. The read comes to an end 3 residues before the CDR3 does, leaving the germline J gene to fill in the end. Within the sample, other DNA sequences also encode this same CDR3. The chain links TRBV19 to TRBJ1-6; 9 bases agree with TRBD1. TRBJ1-6 is labeled an ORF, and its function is uncertain. The CDR3 contains 14 residues. The germline V gene encodes CDR1 FNHDT and CDR2 SITEND (reference sequence). J was trimmed by 3 bases and V by 6 bases; bases with no gene match: 1. The CDR3 is CASKDRGYNSPLYF. Incomplete CDR3 DNA: TGTGCCAGCAAGGACAGGGGCTATAATTCGCCC.

This clone showed up just a few times. Mouse gene names and germline throughout. The CDR3 is cut off 4 residues early in the read; its end comes from the germline J gene. Other DNA sequences from this sample encode an identical CDR3 as well. The chain joins TRBV13-1 to TRBJ2-4; D remains ambiguous. The V end lost 0 bases, the J end lost 0 bases, and 5 bases lay between the germline ends. This CDR3 spans 14 amino acids. CDR1 NSHNY and CDR2 SYGAGN come from the germline V gene. This CDR3 reads CASSDANSQNTLYF. The part of the CDR3 DNA that was read is TGTGCCAGCAGTGATGCCAATAGTCAAAAC.

This clone has ten or more counts. The gene names here belong to mouse. The read falls 4 residues short of the CDR3 end, and the missing part is taken from the germline J gene. The chain combines TRBV17 with TRBJ2-3, with 8 bases lining up with TRBD1. The CDR3 is made up of 14 amino acids. From germline, CDR1 is MNHDT and CDR2 YYDKIL. Trimming at V came to 6 bases and at J to 3 bases, leaving 5 bases not matched to a gene. Here the CDR3 reads CASRQGAGAETLYF. Partial CDR3 DNA: TGTGCTAGCAGGCAGGGGGCAGGGGCAGAA. The full variable domain, with the rest looked up from reference TRBV17 and TRBJ2-3, is DTTVKQNPRYKLARVGKPVNLICSQTMNHDTMYWYQKKPNQAPKLLLFYYDKILNREADTFEKFQSSRPNNSFCSLYIGSAGLEYSAMYLCASRQGAGAETLYFGSGTRLTVL.

With respect to this clone: The genes and germline here are from mouse. CDR3 region: CAWSLSGDTGQLYF. CDR3 bases read: TGTGCCTGGAGTCTAAGTGGGGACACCGGG. The chain carries TRBV31 and TRBJ2-2, with D possibly being TRBD2 (5 bases). The read terminates 4 residues before the CDR3 end, so the remaining end is supplied by the germline J gene. Looked up from germline, CDR1 is GKSSPN and CDR2 is SITVG. The V end lost 0 bases, the J end lost 3 bases, and 8 bases lay between the germline ends. There are 14 residues in the CDR3.

This clone was picked up a small number of times. Germline and genes here are mouse. CDR3 DNA (partial): TGTGCCAGCAGTGGGGGACTGGGGAATGCAGAA. Translation gives CASSGGLGNAE. The complete CDR3 protein is CASSGGLGNAETLYF. The chain couples TRBV13-1 to TRBJ2-3; 10 bases map to TRBD2. The CDR3 end falls 4 residues outside the read, so it is completed with the germline J gene. This CDR3 has 15 residues. Germline V gene data show CDR1 as NSHNY and CDR2 as SYGAGN. The ends lost 3 bases at V and 2 bases at J; junction bases unmatched: 3.